This TCR beta chain came from a study of T cell responses to AZD1222 COVID-19 vaccine (dated by TCRdb to the early 2020s). About the investigation overall: AZD1222 recipients given second doses at about 4 weeks or at about 12 weeks were pooled, since spike-specific TCR depth and breadth were not found to differ between the two schedules. A total of about 230 trial participants underwent TCR sequencing, of whom 200 to 220 received two doses of AZD1222 and some 26 received two doses of the MenACWY control vaccine. Trial participants were enrolled into age subgroups of 18-55, 56-69 and 70-plus years, which contained approximately 150, 28 and 58 TCR-sequenced participants, respectively. Results the study describes overall, beyond this receptor: Vaccine-associated CD4 TCRs spanned the whole spike protein, with dominant responses in regions 160-218 and 743-854. Spike-specific TCR breadth and depth rose significantly after two AZD1222 doses compared with day 0 and with MenACWY recipients. Nearly half of unique spike-specific TCRs reportedly recognized epitopes outside regions mutated in the B.1.351 and B.1.1.7 variants. Because no samples from the day 14 peak response were available, repertoires could be characterized only after the peak T cell response. Most participants were white British and females outnumbered males, and the authors suggested that clonal diversity may have been underestimated. In the small 56-69-year group, the increase in depth fell short of significance, most likely because of low power. Conclusions about previously exposed vaccinees were limited because only six AZD1222 recipients were SARS-CoV-2 seropositive at baseline.

On this clone: Its antigen has not been determined. Per-base quality was not reported, and no clone a single base away is much larger than it.

The CDR3 regions of human TCRbeta chains were analyzed by immunosequencing. In the authors' own workflow: TCRs in the repertoires were matched against a reference library of SARS-CoV-2-specific TCRs that had been generated with the MIRA antigen-specificity platform. Breadth was defined as the fraction of unique TCRs that were SARS-CoV-2-associated. Depth was defined as the fraction of total T cells that were SARS-CoV-2-associated. Each spike-specific TCR was assigned to its reactive spike region and to a CD4 or CD8 class using the MIRA data. Log10-transformed breadth and depth values were compared by one-way ANOVA with Sidak's multiple comparisons tests. The source is immuneACCESS, and TCRdb retained only in-frame sequences with V and J called. Part of the clones is not carried over; for the studies checked, unresolved V genes explain less than half of this, and the remainder is unexplained. V and J calls and clone size are those listed in that table; D and trimming were worked out from the DNA. The sample profile shows 70,000 to 90,000 clones; 75% to 90% of them were found once. The ten largest clones take up under 3% of the sample.

Explained via the paper, the time point label denotes: baseline before first vaccination. Vaccinee samples were obtained from the UK trials COV001 and COV002, which included a single-blind randomized controlled phase 2/3 trial of AZD1222 (ChAdOx1 nCoV-19) in healthy adults. For TCRbeta chain sequencing, PBMC samples from trial participants were taken at day 0 and at day 28 after the second dose. CDR1 and CDR2 are drawn from the germline V gene (reference sequence): LNHNV, YYDKDF. At the junction V is shortened by 4 bases and J by 0 bases; bases outside the gene matches: 8. The CDR3 goes from the cysteine to the phenylalanine over 16 residues. The sequence is cut down to CDR3 DNA, 48 bases in frame from base 1.

The chain joins TRBV15 to TRBJ1-1; 7 nucleotides in the junction match TRBD1. The sequences come from peripheral blood, collected on day 0 of AZD1222 vaccination. The clonotype comes from an adult in good health. The CDR3 here reads CATSTGSGQLNTEAFF. The bases are TGTGCCACCAGCACAGGGTCGGGACAGCTGAACACTGAAGCTTTCTTT.